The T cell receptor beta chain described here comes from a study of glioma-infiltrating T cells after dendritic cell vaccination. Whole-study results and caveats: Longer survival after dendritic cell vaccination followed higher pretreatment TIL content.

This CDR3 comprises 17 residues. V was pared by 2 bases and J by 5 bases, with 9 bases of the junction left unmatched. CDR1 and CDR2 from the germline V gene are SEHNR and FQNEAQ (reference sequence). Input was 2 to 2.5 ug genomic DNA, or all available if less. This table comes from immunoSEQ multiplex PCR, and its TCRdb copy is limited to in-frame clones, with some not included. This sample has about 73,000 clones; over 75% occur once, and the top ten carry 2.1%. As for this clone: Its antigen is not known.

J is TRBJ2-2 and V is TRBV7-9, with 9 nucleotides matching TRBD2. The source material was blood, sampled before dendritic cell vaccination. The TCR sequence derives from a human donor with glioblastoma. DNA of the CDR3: TGTGCCAGCAGCTTAATCCCTAGCGGGATTCAGACCGGGGAGCTGTTTTTT. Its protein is CASSLIPSGIQTGELFF.